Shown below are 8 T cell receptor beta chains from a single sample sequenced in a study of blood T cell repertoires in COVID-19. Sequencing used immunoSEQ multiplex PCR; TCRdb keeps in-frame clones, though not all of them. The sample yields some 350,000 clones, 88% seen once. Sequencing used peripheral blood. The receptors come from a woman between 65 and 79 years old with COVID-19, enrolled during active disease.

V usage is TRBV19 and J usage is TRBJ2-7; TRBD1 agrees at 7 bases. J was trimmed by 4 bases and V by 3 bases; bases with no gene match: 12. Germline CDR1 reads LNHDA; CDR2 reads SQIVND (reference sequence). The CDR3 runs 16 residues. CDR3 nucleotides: TGTGCCAGTAGTATCGGACAGGCAGTTTCTTGGTACGAGCAGTACTTC. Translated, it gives CASSIGQAVSWYEQYF.

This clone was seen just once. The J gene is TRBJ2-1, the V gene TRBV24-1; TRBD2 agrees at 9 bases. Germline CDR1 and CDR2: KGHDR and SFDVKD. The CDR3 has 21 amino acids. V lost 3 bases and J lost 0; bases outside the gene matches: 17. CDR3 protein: CATSDPSERGADMSSYNEQFF. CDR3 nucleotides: TGTGCCACCAGTGATCCGAGCGAGCGGGGGGCCGATATGAGCTCCTACAATGAGCAGTTCTTC.

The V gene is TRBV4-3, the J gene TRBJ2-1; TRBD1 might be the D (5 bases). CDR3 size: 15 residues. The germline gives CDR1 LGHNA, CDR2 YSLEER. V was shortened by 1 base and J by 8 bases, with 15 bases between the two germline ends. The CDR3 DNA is TGCGCCAGCAGCCAAGGGACACAAGGGCCCCATGAGCAGTTCTTC. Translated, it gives CASSQGTQGPHEQFF.

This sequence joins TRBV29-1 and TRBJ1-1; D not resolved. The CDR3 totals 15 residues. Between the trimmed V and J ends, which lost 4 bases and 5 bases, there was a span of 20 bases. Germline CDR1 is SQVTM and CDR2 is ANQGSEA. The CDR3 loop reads CSVVLRLTPATEAFF. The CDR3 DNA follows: TGCAGCGTTGTCTTGAGGCTAACTCCAGCAACTGAAGCTTTCTTT.

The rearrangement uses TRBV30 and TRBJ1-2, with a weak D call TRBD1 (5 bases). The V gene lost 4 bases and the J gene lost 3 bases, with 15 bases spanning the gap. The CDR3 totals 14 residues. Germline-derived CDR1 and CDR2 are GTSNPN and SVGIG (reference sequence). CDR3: CAWTNLGGYYGYTF. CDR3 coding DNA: TGTGCCTGGACCAACCTCGGGGGATACTATGGCTACACCTTC.

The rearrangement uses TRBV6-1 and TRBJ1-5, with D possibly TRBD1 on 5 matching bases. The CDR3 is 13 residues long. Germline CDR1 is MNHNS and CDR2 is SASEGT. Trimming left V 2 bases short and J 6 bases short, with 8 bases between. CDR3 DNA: TGTGCCAGCAGTGAAAGGGGAGGTCAGCCCCAGCATTTT. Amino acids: CASSERGGQPQHF.

The CDR3 spells CASSYSRGSGDTQYF. The DNA of the CDR3 is TGTGCCAGCAGTTACTCGAGAGGGAGCGGAGATACGCAGTATTTT. The chain has TRBV6-6 and TRBJ2-3; D might be TRBD2 (5 bases). The CDR3 is 15 residues long. Per germline, CDR1 MNHNY and CDR2 SVGAGI (reference sequence). The germline V and J ends were trimmed by 0 bases and 5 bases, with 12 bases remaining between them.

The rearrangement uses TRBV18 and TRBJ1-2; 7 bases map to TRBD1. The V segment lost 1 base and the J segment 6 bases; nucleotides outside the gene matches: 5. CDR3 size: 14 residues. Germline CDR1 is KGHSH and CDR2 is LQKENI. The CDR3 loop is CASSPQRQGDGYTF. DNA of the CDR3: TGTGCCAGCTCACCACAGAGGCAGGGGGATGGCTACACCTTC.